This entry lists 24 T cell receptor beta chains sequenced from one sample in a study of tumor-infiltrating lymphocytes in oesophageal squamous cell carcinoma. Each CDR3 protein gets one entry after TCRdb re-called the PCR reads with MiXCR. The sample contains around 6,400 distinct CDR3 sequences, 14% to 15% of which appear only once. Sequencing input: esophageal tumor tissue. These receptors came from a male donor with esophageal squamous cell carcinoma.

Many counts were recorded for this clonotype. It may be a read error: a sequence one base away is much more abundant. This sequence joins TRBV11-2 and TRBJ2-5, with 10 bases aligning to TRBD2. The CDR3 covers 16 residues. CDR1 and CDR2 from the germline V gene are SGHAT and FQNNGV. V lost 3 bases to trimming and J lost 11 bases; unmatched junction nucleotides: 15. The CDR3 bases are TGTGCCAGCAGCTTGAATAGCGGGGGGACCTACAATGAGCAGTACTTC. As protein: CASSLNSGGTYNEQYF.

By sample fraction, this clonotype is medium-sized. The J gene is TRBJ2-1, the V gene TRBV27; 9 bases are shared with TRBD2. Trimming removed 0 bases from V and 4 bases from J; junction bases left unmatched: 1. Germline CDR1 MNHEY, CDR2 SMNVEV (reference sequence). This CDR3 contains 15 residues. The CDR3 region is CASSLSAGGYNEQFF. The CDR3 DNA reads TGTGCCAGCAGTTTATCAGCGGGGGGTTACAATGAGCAGTTCTTC.

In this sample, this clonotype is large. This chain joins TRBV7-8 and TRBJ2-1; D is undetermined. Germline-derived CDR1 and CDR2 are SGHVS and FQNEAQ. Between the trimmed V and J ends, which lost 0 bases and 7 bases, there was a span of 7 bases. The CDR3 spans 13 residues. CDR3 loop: CASSLASWNEQFF. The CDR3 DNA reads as TGTGCCAGCAGCTTAGCTAGTTGGAATGAGCAGTTCTTC.

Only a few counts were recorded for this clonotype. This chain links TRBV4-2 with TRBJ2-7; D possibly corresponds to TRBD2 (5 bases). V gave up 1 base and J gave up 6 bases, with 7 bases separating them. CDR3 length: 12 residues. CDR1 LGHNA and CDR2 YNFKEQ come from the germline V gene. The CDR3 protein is CASSQAAGEQYF. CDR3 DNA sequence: TGTGCCAGCAGCCAAGCGGCGGGCGAGCAGTACTTC.

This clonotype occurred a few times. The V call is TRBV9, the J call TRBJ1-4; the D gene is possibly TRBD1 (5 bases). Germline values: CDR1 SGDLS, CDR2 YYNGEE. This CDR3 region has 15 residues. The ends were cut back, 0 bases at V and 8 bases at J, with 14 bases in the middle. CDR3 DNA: TGTGCCAGCAGCGTAGGCGGGGCCAAGACAGAAAAACTGTTTTTT. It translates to CASSVGGAKTEKLFF.

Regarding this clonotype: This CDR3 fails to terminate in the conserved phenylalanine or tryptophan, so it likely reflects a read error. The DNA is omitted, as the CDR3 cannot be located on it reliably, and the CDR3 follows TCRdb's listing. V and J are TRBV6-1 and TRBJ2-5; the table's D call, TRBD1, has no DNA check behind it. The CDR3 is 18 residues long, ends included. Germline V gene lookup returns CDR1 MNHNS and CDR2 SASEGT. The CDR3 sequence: CASSERGGTGNSPLHFGN.

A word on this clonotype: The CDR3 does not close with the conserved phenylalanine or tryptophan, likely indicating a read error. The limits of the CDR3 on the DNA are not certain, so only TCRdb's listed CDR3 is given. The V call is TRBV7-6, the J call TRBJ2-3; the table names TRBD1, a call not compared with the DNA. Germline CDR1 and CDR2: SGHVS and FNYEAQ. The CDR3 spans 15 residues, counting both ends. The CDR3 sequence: CASSLVGGETQYFGP.

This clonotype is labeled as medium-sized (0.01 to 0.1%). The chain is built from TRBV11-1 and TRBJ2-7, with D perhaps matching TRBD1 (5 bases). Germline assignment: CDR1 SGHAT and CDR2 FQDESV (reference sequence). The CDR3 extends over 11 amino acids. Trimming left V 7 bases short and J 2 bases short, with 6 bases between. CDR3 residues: CASKGPYEQYF. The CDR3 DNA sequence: TGTGCCAGCAAGGGGCCCTACGAGCAGTACTTC.

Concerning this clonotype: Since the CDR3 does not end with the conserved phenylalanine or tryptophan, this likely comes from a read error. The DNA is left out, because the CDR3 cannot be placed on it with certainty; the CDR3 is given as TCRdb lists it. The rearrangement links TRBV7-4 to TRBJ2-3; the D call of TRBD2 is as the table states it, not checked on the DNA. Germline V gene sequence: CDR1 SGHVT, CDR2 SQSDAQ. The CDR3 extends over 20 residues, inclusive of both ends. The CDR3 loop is CASSLNIPTGTENYGYTFGP.

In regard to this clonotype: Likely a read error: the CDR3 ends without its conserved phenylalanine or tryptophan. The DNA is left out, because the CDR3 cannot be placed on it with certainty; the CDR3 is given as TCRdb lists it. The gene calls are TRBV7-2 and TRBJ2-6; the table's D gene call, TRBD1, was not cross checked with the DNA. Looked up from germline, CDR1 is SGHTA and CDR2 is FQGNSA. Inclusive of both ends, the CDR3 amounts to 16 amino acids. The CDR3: CASSTGGLGYEQYFGA.

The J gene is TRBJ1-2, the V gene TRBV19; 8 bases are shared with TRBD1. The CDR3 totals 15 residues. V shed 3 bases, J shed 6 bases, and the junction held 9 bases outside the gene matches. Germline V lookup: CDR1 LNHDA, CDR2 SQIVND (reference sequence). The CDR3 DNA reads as TGTGCCAGTAGTATGTCAGGGGGCGGTCACAATGGCTACACCTTC. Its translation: CASSMSGGGHNGYTF.

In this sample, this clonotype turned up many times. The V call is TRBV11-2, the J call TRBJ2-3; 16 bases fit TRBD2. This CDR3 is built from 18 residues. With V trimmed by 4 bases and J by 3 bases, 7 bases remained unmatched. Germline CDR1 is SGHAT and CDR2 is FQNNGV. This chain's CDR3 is CASSSGLAGGHGTDTQYF. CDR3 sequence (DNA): TGTGCCAGCAGCTCGGGACTAGCGGGGGGGCATGGGACAGATACGCAGTATTTT.

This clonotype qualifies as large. CDR3 sequence: CASTAGGLQYF. The CDR3 coding sequence is TGTGCCAGCACAGCGGGGGGGTTGCAGTATTTT. The chain has TRBV11-3 and TRBJ2-3, with 10 bases fitting TRBD2. This CDR3 contains 11 residues. From germline, CDR1 is SGHNT and CDR2 YENEEA. V gave up 7 bases and J gave up 11 bases; unmatched junction bases: 3.

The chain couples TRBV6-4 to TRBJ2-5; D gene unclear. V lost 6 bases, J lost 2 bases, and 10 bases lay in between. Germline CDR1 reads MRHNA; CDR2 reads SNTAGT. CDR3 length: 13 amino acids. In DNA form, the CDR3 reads TGTGCCAGCAGCCGATCCCTACAAGAGACCCAGTACTTC. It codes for CASSRSLQETQYF.

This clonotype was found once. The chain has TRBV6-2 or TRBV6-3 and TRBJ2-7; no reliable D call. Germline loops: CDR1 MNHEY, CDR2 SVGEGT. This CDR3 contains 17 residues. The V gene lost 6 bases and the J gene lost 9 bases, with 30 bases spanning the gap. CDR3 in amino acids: CASRYGSLPPRTDTQYF. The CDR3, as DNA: TGTGCCAGCAGATACGGATCGCTACCGCCTCGCACAGATACGCAGTACTTC.

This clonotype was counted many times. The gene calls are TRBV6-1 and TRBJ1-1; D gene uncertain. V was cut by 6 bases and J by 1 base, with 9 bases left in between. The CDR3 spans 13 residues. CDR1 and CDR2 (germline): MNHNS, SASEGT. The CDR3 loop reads CASRHRQNTEAFF. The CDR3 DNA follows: TGTGCCAGCAGACACAGACAGAACACTGAAGCTTTCTTT.

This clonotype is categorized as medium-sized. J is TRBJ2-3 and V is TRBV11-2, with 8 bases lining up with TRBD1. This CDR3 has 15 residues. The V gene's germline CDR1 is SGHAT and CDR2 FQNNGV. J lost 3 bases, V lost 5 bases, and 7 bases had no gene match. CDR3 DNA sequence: TGTGCCAGCAGCCCTGGACAGGGCAGGACAGATACGCAGTATTTT. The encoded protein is CASSPGQGRTDTQYF.

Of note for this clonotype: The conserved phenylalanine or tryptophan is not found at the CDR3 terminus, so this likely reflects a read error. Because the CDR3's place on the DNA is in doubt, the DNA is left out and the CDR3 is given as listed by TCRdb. The CDR3 region is CASSLRGLVD. The chain recombines TRBV11-3 with TRBJ2-6; the table gives TRBD2 as D, unverified against the DNA. Ends included, the CDR3 has 10 residues. Germline V gene sequence: CDR1 SGHNT, CDR2 YENEEA.

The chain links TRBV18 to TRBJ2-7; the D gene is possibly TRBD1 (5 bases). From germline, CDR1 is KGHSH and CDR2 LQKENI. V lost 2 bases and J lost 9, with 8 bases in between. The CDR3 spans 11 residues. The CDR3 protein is CASSPDSRQYF. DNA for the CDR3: TGTGCCAGCTCACCAGACAGCCGGCAGTACTTC.

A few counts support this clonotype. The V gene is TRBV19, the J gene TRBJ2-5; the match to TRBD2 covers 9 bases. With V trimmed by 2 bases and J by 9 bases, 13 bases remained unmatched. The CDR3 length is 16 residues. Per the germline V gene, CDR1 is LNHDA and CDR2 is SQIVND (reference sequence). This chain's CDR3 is CASSINHGGLAISQYF. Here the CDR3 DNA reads TGTGCCAGTAGTATAAATCATGGGGGACTAGCAATTTCCCAGTACTTC.

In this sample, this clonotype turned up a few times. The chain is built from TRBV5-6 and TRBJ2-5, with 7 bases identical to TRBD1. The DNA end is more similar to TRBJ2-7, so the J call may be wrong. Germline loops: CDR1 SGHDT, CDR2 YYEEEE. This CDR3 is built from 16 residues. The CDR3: CASSPIAGGEADEQYF. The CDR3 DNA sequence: TGTGCCAGCAGCCCGATTGCAGGGGGTGAGGCCGACGAGCAGTACTTC.

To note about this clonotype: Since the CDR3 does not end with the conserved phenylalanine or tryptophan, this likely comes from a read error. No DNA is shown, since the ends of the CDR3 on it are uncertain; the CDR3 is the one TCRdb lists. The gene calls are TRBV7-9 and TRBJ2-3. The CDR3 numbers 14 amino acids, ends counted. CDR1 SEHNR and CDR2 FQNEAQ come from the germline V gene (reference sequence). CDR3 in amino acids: CASSSHQYEQYFGS.

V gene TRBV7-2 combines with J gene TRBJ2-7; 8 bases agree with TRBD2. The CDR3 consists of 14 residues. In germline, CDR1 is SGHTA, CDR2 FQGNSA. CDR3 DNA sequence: TGTTCCAGCAGCTTACGGGGGGGAACCTACGAGCAGTACGTG. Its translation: CSSSLRGGTYEQYV.

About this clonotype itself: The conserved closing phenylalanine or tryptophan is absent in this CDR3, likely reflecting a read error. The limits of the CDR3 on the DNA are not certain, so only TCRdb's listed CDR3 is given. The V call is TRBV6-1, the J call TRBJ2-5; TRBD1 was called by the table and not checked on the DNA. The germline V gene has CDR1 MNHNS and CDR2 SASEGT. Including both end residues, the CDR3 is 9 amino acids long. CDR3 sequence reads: CASSAQAGT.